This passage covers 10 T cell receptor beta chains from one sample sequenced in a study of cytotoxic CD8 clonotypes in ibrutinib-treated CLL. Here immunoSEQ multiplex PCR was the method, and the copy in TCRdb shows in-frame clones only, minus some. The sample yields more than 200,000 clones, 79% seen once. The input for sequencing was PBMCs, taken after 12 months of ibrutinib treatment. All receptors come from a human donor with chronic lymphocytic leukemia.

This clone is a singleton in its sample. The chain employs TRBV5-1 and TRBJ2-1; D call uncertain. V lost 1 base to trimming and J lost 1 base, with 9 bases between them. The CDR3 has 15 residues. Germline CDR1 SGHRS, CDR2 YFSETQ. CDR3: CASSLLPISYNEQFF. In DNA, the CDR3 is TGCGCCAGCAGCTTGCTTCCAATTTCCTACAATGAGCAGTTCTTC.

V is TRBV18 and J is TRBJ1-6; no clear D. Germline values: CDR1 KGHSH, CDR2 LQKENI. The CDR3 loop spans 13 amino acids. Trimming removed 3 bases at V and 9 bases at J, with 9 bases between. The DNA for the CDR3 is TGTGCCAGCTCACCTATACAGATTTCACCCCTCCACTTT. Translating gives CASSPIQISPLHF.

J is TRBJ1-3 and V is TRBV2; D ambiguous. The CDR3 covers 15 residues. Germline assignment: CDR1 SNHLY and CDR2 FYNNEI. V was shortened by 3 bases and J by 2 bases, with 11 bases between the two germline ends. The CDR3 is CASSDNGYAGNTIYF. DNA for the CDR3: TGTGCCAGCAGTGATAATGGGTATGCTGGAAACACCATATATTTT.

The V and J genes are TRBV6-6 and TRBJ1-5; D remains ambiguous. There are 12 residues in the CDR3. V was pared by 5 bases and J by 16 bases, with 18 bases between. Germline V gives CDR1 MNHNY, CDR2 SVGAGI (reference sequence). In DNA form, the CDR3 reads TGTGCCAGCAGTCCCGAGACACGACCAACCCATTTT. Its protein product is CASSPETRPTHF.

This chain joins TRBV5-4 and TRBJ2-3; 10 nucleotides line up with TRBD2. The V segment lost 0 bases and the J segment 2 bases; nucleotides outside the gene matches: 3. The CDR3 covers 16 residues. The germline CDR1 and CDR2 sequences are SGHNT and YYREEE (reference sequence). The CDR3 spells CASSLGLAGATDTQYF. CDR3 sequence (DNA): TGTGCCAGCAGCTTGGGCCTAGCGGGGGCCACAGATACGCAGTATTTT. The entire variable domain, with the rest obtained from reference TRBV5-4 and TRBJ2-3, is as follows: ETGVTQSPTHLIKTRGQQVTLRCSSQSGHNTVSWYQQALGQGPQFIFQYYREEENGRGNFPPRFSGLQFPNYSSELNVNALELDDSALYLCASSLGLAGATDTQYFGPGTRLTVL.

V is TRBV5-5 and J is TRBJ2-6; TRBD1 agrees at 9 bases. Germline assignment: CDR1 SGHKS and CDR2 YYEKEE (reference sequence). V lost 0 bases, J lost 2 bases, and 3 bases stayed unmatched. The CDR3 spans 17 residues. CDR3 nucleotide sequence: TGTGCCAGCAGCTTGGCACAGGGGGCTGCTGGGGCCAACGTCCTGACTTTC. The encoded protein is CASSLAQGAAGANVLTF.

This chain joins TRBV6-1 and TRBJ2-7, with D perhaps TRBD1 (6 bases). Germline V gene sequence: CDR1 MNHNS, CDR2 SASEGT. The length of the CDR3 is 19 residues. Trimming removed 1 base at V and 3 bases at J, with 25 bases between. This CDR3 is CASSEVSGSWTATYYEQYF. In nucleotides, the CDR3 is TGTGCCAGCAGTGAAGTCTCCGGGTCCTGGACAGCGACATACTACGAGCAGTACTTC.

This chain uses TRBV19 with TRBJ1-2; tentative D call: TRBD1 (5 bases). Trimming shortened V by 2 bases and J by 6 bases, and 10 bases separated the two germline ends. Germline CDR1 LNHDA, CDR2 SQIVND (reference sequence). CDR3 size: 13 residues. The CDR3 DNA follows: TGTGCCAGTAGTATACTTGCCAGGGATGGCTACACCTTC. Protein product: CASSILARDGYTF.

This sequence joins TRBV6-1 and TRBJ2-7; D tentatively reads TRBD1 or TRBD2 (6 bases each). Germline CDR1 MNHNS, CDR2 SASEGT. V lost 0 bases to trimming and J lost 2 bases, with 11 bases between them. The CDR3 runs to 15 residues. CDR3 bases: TGTGCCAGCAGTGAAGCGTGGGGGGCCCCCTACGAGCAGTACTTC. This translates into CASSEAWGAPYEQYF.

This clone was counted a few times. The chain is built from TRBV5-1 and TRBJ2-5, with D possibly being TRBD1 (6 bases). The CDR3 consists of 16 residues. The V end was cut by 4 bases, the J end by 7 bases, with 23 bases between. Germline V gene lookup returns CDR1 SGHRS and CDR2 YFSETQ. The CDR3 DNA reads as TGCGCCAGCAGCCTGAGGGCAGGGGCCACCGCGGGGACCCAGTACTTC. Amino acid sequence: CASSLRAGATAGTQYF.